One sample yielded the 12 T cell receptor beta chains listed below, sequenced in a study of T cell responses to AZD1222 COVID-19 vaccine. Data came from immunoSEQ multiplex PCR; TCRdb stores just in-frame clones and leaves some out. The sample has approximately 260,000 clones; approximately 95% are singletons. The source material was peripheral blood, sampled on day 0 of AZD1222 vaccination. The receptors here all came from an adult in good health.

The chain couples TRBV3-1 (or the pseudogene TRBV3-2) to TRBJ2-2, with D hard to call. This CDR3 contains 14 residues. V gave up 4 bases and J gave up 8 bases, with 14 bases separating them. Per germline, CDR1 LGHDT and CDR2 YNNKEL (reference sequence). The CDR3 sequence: CASSPTHSSGELFF. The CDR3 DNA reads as TGTGCCAGCAGCCCGACTCACTCGAGTGGGGAGCTGTTTTTT.

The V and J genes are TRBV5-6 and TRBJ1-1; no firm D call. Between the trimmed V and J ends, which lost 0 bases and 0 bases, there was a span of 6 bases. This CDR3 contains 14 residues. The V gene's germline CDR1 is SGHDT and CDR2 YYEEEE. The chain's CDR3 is CASSLAVMNTEAFF. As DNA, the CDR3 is TGTGCCAGCAGCTTGGCAGTTATGAACACTGAAGCTTTCTTT.

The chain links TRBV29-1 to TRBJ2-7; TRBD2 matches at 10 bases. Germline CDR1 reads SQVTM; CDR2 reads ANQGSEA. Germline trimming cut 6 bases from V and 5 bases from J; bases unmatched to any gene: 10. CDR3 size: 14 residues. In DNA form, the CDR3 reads TGCAGCGTGGGGACGCCGCTAGCGGGAGACGAGCAGTACTTC. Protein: CSVGTPLAGDEQYF.

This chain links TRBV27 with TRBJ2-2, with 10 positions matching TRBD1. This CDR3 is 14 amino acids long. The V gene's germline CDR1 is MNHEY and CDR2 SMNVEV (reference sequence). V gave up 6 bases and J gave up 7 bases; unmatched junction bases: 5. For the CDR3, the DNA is TGTGCCAGCAGCCGGGACAGGGGCGTCGGGGAGCTGTTTTTT. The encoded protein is CASSRDRGVGELFF.

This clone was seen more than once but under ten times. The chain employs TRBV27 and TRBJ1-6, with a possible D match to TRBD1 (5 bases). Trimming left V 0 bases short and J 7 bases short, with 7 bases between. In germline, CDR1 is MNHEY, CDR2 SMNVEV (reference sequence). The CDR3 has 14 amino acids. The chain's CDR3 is CASSLSGANSPLHF. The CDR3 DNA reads TGTGCCAGCAGTTTATCAGGGGCGAATTCACCCCTCCACTTT.

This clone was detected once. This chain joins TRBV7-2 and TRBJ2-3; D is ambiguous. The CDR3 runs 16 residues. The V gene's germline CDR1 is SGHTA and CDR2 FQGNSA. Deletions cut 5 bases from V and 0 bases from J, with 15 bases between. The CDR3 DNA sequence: TGTGCCAGCAGCCCACCCCCCCTGACTAGCACAGATACGCAGTATTTT. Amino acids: CASSPPPLTSTDTQYF.

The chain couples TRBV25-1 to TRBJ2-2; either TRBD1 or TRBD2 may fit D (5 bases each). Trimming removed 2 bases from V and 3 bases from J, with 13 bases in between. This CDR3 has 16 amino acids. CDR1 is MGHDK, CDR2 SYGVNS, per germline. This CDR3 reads CASSEPRQGDTGELFF. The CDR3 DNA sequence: TGTGCCAGCAGTGAACCTCGGCAGGGAGACACCGGGGAGCTGTTTTTT.

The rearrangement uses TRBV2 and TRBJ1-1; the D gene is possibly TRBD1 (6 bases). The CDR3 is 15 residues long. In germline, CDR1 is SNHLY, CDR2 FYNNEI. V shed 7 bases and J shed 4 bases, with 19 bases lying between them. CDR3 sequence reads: CASTLDSTLFTEAFF. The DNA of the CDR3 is TGTGCCAGCACCTTGGACAGTACCTTATTCACTGAAGCTTTCTTT.

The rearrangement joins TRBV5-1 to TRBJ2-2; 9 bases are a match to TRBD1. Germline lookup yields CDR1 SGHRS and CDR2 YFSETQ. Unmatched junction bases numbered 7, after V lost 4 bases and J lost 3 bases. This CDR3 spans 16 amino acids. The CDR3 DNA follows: TGCGCCAGCAGCGGCCCGACAGGGGGGGACACCGGGGAGCTGTTTTTT. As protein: CASSGPTGGDTGELFF.

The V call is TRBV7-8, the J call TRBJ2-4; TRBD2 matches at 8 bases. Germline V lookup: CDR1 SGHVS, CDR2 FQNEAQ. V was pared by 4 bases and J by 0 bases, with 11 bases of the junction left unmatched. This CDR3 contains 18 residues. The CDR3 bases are TGTGCCAGCAGCTCCGGGAGGGGAGCGGGTATAGCCAAAAACATTCAGTACTTC. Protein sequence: CASSSGRGAGIAKNIQYF.

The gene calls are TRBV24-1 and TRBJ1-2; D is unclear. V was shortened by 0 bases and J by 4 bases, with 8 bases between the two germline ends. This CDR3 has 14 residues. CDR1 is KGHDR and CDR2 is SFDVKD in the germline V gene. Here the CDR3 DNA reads TGTGCCACCAGTGATTTGCCGGAATCCTATGGCTACACCTTC. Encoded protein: CATSDLPESYGYTF.

The CDR3 region has the DNA TGTGCCAGCAGTGAAGAGACTAGTGCCTACGAGCAGTACTTC. Residues: CASSEETSAYEQYF. The chain recombines TRBV6-1 with TRBJ2-7, with D possibly matching TRBD2 (6 bases). CDR3 length: 14 residues. Trimming stripped 1 base from V and 2 bases from J, with 9 bases between. CDR1 and CDR2 (germline): MNHNS, SASEGT.